This T cell receptor beta chain emerged from a study of shared clonotypes between healthy human individuals. About the research overall: Per-donor plates numbered three CD4 naive, three CD4 memory, two CD8 naive and one CD8 memory. Study-wide results and caveats: The study found about 5% of naive CD4 clonotypes shared across a handful of donors. Sampling involved blood alone; tissue repertoires likely differ. The study generally estimated greater richness for naive than memory subsets.

Profiling relied on immunoSEQ multiplex PCR, and the TCRdb table lists in-frame clones only, not all of them. The repertoire has 650,000 to 800,000 clones, roughly nine tenths of them found once; the top ten carry approximately 25%. V lost 7 bases and J lost 0, with 10 bases in between. Germline V gene lookup returns CDR1 MNHNS and CDR2 SASEGT. The CDR3 runs 14 residues. Only CD45RO-negative cells positively selected for CCR7 counted as naive CD8 cells, so terminally differentiated effector memory CD45RA+ cells were excluded. This clone appeared a single time. The antigen is undetermined. The rearrangement joins TRBV6-1 to TRBJ2-1; D is unresolved. This receptor was obtained from a man aged 30 to 45 in good health. Sequenced sample: naive CD8+ T cells sorted from blood. DNA for the CDR3: TGTGCCAGCAAGCCTCTTAGCTCCTACAATGAGCAGTTCTTC. It yields the protein CASKPLSSYNEQFF.